The rows below give T cell receptor beta chains drawn from one sample of a study of cytomegalovirus exposure and HLA in healthy donors. Sequencing used immunoSEQ multiplex PCR; TCRdb keeps in-frame clones, though not all of them. The top ten clones hold around 3% of a sample with fewer than 140,000 clones, roughly 70% of them seen once. The sequencing input was PBMCs. All receptors come from a male donor in good health and CMV-seropositive. CDR3s include the opening cysteine and the closing phenylalanine or tryptophan. D genes are given only for firm matches. The listing skips clone size in some rows; elsewhere it reads once, few, many or a size class.

D,V,J,length,size,DNA,CDR3
-,TRBV28,TRBJ1-4,15,-,TGTGCCAGCAGTTCGGGAGAGGGTTTAGGGGAAAAACTGTTTTTT,CASSSGEGLGEKLFF
-,TRBV7-9,TRBJ2-1,14,-,TGTGCCAGCAGATTAGCCGGCTCCTACAATGAGCAGTTCTTC,CASRLAGSYNEQFF
TRBD2,TRBV27,TRBJ2-7,19,-,TGTGCCAGCAGCTTAACCGGGACTAGCGGTCTTATACCGGACTACGAGCAGTACTTC,CASSLTGTSGLIPDYEQYF
-,TRBV6-6,TRBJ1-1,14,-,TGTGCCAGCAGAATTGGGGGGGATAGGACTGAAGCTTTCTTT,CASRIGGDRTEAFF
-,TRBV4-3,TRBJ2-7,17,once,TGCGCCAGCAGCCAAGCAGCCGGGGGTAGCAACACCTACGAGCAGTACTTC,CASSQAAGGSNTYEQYF
-,TRBV6-5,TRBJ2-7,14,-,TGTGCCAGCAGTTACGGTGGGGGCCTCTACGAGCAGTACTTC,CASSYGGGLYEQYF
-,TRBV12-2,TRBJ1-2,14,-,TGTGCAAGTCGCTTAAATTGGACACCTTATGGCTACACCTTC,CASRLNWTPYGYTF
-,TRBV4-3,TRBJ2-7,13,-,TGCGCCAGCAGCGATAGCGGCACCTACGAGCAGTACTTC,CASSDSGTYEQYF
-,TRBV9,TRBJ2-6,15,-,TGTGCCAGCAGCCCAGTCGCTGCTGGGGCCAACGTCCTGACTTTC,CASSPVAAGANVLTF
-,TRBV7-9,TRBJ1-1,15,-,TGTGCCAGCAGCCGACCCGGACTCATAAACACTGAAGCTTTCTTT,CASSRPGLINTEAFF
-,TRBV6-5,TRBJ2-5,15,-,TGTGCCAGCAGTTACTCCGGCCCCCAATTTAGCGCCCAGTACTTC,CASSYSGPQFSAQYF
-,TRBV6-1,TRBJ1-5,15,-,TGTGCCAGCAGTGAACTCGGGGGACTCAATCAGCCCCAGCATTTT,CASSELGGLNQPQHF
TRBD1,TRBV28,TRBJ1-2,14,-,TGTGCCAGCAGTTCCTCCGGGACAGGGGGCCGCTACACCTTC,CASSSSGTGGRYTF
TRBD1,TRBV7-9,TRBJ2-3,16,-,TGTGCCAGCAGCCTAATAGTGGGACAGGGGTCAGATACGCAGTATTTT,CASSLIVGQGSDTQYF
-,TRBV7-9,TRBJ1-1,14,-,TGTGCCAGCAGCTTAGGTGCGGGGGGAACTGAAGCTTTCTTT,CASSLGAGGTEAFF
TRBD2,TRBV5-4,TRBJ2-5,15,-,TGTGCCAGCAGCTCGGGACTAGCGGGGCGGGAGACCCAGTACTTC,CASSSGLAGRETQYF
-,TRBV7-3,TRBJ2-5,15,-,TGTGCCAGCAGCTCCACCCGGCGGGAAGGAGAGACCCAGTACTTC,CASSSTRREGETQYF
-,TRBV18,TRBJ2-1,16,-,TGTGCCAGCTCACCACTTGCACAGGGCGTAGGGAATGAGCAGTTCTTC,CASSPLAQGVGNEQFF
-,TRBV28,TRBJ2-4,17,-,TGTGCCAGCAGCCAAGAAGGGAGCGGGTGGGCCAAAAACATTCAGTACTTC,CASSQEGSGWAKNIQYF
TRBD1,TRBV25-1,TRBJ1-3,18,-,TGTGCCAGCAGTGCCCGGGACAGGGGGCTAACCTCTGGAAACACCATATATTTT,CASSARDRGLTSGNTIYF
-,TRBV25-1,TRBJ1-6,13,-,TGTGCCAGCCTGAGCTCCTATAATTCACCCCTCCACTTT,CASLSSYNSPLHF
TRBD1,TRBV6-6,TRBJ2-7,15,-,TGTGCCAGCAGTTACCGAGACAGGGGGCGCGGCGAGCAGTACTTC,CASSYRDRGRGEQYF
TRBD1,TRBV2,TRBJ1-1,15,-,TGTGCCAGCAGGGACCAACACAGGGGAAACACTGAAGCTTTCTTT,CASRDQHRGNTEAFF
-,TRBV27,TRBJ1-1,14,-,TGTGCCAGCAGTCTCCTCACGGGGAACACTGAAGCTTTCTTT,CASSLLTGNTEAFF
TRBD1,TRBV4-1,TRBJ1-1,19,-,TGCGCCAGCAGCCAACCCAAACTCCGGACAGGGAGCCGGGGCACTGAAGCTTTCTTT,CASSQPKLRTGSRGTEAFF
TRBD2,TRBV5-4,TRBJ2-7,13,once,TGTGCCAGCAGCGCCGGGGGGACCTACGAGCAGTACTTC,CASSAGGTYEQYF
TRBD1,TRBV27,TRBJ2-3,16,-,TGTGCCAGCAGTTCTGACAGGGGGCGGACTACAGATACGCAGTATTTT,CASSSDRGRTTDTQYF
-,TRBV6-1,TRBJ1-2,15,few,TGTGCCAGCAACCAGGCAGGGAGGGGGAACTATGGCTACACCTTC,CASNQAGRGNYGYTF